This is a list of T cell receptor beta chains from one sample in a study of T cells after yellow fever vaccination. TCRdb used MiXCR to reprocess the 5' RACE reads, holding one entry per CDR3 protein. The sample gives roughly 120,000 distinct CDR3 sequences, 6.5% to 9% of which show up once; roughly 2.5% is in the top ten. Sequences were derived from CD4+ T cells sorted from PBMCs, sampled more than 35 days after the first yellow fever vaccination. These receptors were collected from a man younger than 30 who received the YFV17D yellow fever vaccine. Both conserved end residues are part of each CDR3. D genes are given only for firm matches. Clone size is given for some rows only: seen once, a few or many times, or a class if the clone is expanded.

V	D	J	size	DNA	CDR3
TRBV27	NA	TRBJ2-3	many	TGTGCCAGCAGTTTCCGCGGGGCGAACACAGATACGCAGTATTTT	CASSFRGANTDTQYF
TRBV15	TRBD1	TRBJ2-1	many	TGTGCCACCAGCTATCGGGACAGGAGTGATGGGGAGCAGTTCTTC	CATSYRDRSDGEQFF
TRBV12-3/TRBV12-4	NA	TRBJ1-2	many	TGTGCCAGCAGTTTAATCGCGGGGGGCGGTGGCTACACCTTC	CASSLIAGGGGYTF
TRBV6-1	TRBD1	TRBJ2-7	many	TGTGCCAGCAGTGGCAGGGGGTTCTCCTACGAGCAGTACTTC	CASSGRGFSYEQYF
TRBV2	NA	TRBJ2-6	many	TGTGCCAGCAGTGAGGGTTCATCTGGGGCCAACGTCCTGACTTTC	CASSEGSSGANVLTF
TRBV20-1	NA	TRBJ2-2	NA	TGCAGTGCCTTCGACCGAAACACCGGGGAGCTGTTTTTT	CSAFDRNTGELFF
TRBV29-1	NA	TRBJ2-3	many	TGCAGCGTTTCCCCCGTATCCGCTGCTGCGCAGTATTTT	CSVSPVSAAAQYF
TRBV25-1	NA	TRBJ2-6	many	TGTGCCAGCAGTGAATTGTCCCACACGGGGTCAGGGGCCAACGTCCTGACTTTC	CASSELSHTGSGANVLTF
TRBV6-1	NA	TRBJ1-5	many	TGTGCCAGCAGTGCCTATCAGCCCCAGCATTTT	CASSAYQPQHF
TRBV19	TRBD1	TRBJ1-5	many	TGTGCCAGTGGCCCGGGACAGGCGTACAATCAGCCCCAGCATTTT	CASGPGQAYNQPQHF
TRBV6-1	NA	TRBJ2-7	many	TGTGCCAGCAGAAGAGCCTGGGACATGGGATCCTACGAGCAGTACTTC	CASRRAWDMGSYEQYF
TRBV12-3/TRBV12-4	TRBD2	TRBJ2-1	few	TGTGCCAGCAGTCTGACTAGCGGGCGCTACAATGAGCAGTTCTTC	CASSLTSGRYNEQFF
TRBV5-1	NA	TRBJ2-2	many	TGCGCCAGCAGCCCGGGGGTTGCGAACACCGGGGAGCTGTTTTTT	CASSPGVANTGELFF
TRBV20-1	NA	TRBJ2-5	many	TGCAGTGCTAGAGATGAGGGGGAGACCCAGTACTTC	CSARDEGETQYF
TRBV11-1	TRBD1	TRBJ2-6	many	TGTGCCAGCAGTCGGGGAGCTGGGACAGGCCCCTCTGGGGCCAACGTCCTGACTTTC	CASSRGAGTGPSGANVLTF
TRBV3-1	NA	TRBJ2-7	many	TGTGCCAGCAGCCAAGCTAGTAATTCCCACGAGCAGTACTTC	CASSQASNSHEQYF
TRBV5-8	NA	TRBJ1-2	many	TGTGCCAGCAGCTTGGACAGTAACTATGGCTACACCTTC	CASSLDSNYGYTF
TRBV4-2	TRBD1	TRBJ1-1	many	TGTGCCAGCAGCCCAACAGGGGGCGTTAGGGGCACTGAAGCTTTCTTT	CASSPTGGVRGTEAFF
TRBV28	TRBD1	TRBJ1-6	NA	TGTGCCAACGGAGACAGGGCCCGGGGTTCACCCCTCCACTTT	CANGDRARGSPLHF
TRBV6-2/TRBV6-3	TRBD2	TRBJ2-1	many	TGTGCCAGCAGTTCCGGGACTAGCGGGGGTAGCTCCTACAATGAGCAGTTCTTC	CASSSGTSGGSSYNEQFF
TRBV5-1	NA	TRBJ2-2	many	TGCGCCAGCAGCGAGACAGGAAACACCGGGGAGCTGTTTTTT	CASSETGNTGELFF
TRBV7-2	TRBD1	TRBJ2-2	many	TGTGCCAGCAGCTTACCGACAGGGGCGGGGACCGGGGAGCTGTTTTTT	CASSLPTGAGTGELFF
TRBV28	NA	TRBJ2-5	many	TGTGCCAGCAGTTTAAAAGGGTCAGAGACCCAGTACTTC	CASSLKGSETQYF
TRBV7-2	NA	TRBJ1-5	few	TGTGCCAGCAGCTTAGTATTTGAGGCTCAGCCCCAGCATTTT	CASSLVFEAQPQHF
TRBV5-4	TRBD2	TRBJ2-3	many	TGTGCCAGCAGCAGGCGACTAGCGGGGCCCACAGATACGCAGTATTTT	CASSRRLAGPTDTQYF
TRBV7-3	NA	TRBJ2-2	many	TGTGCCAGCAGCTCCCAGGATAACACCGGGGAGCTGTTTTTT	CASSSQDNTGELFF
TRBV7-2	TRBD2	TRBJ2-5	many	TGTGCCGCCGGGGGGAATCAGGAGACCCAGTACTTC	CAAGGNQETQYF
TRBV7-2	TRBD2	TRBJ2-3	many	TGTGCCAGCAGCGATAATAAGCGGGGGGGCTCAGATACGCAGTATTTT	CASSDNKRGGSDTQYF
TRBV7-2	TRBD1	TRBJ1-2	NA	TGTGCCAGCACCCACCGGGACAGCTATAACGGCTACACCTTC	CASTHRDSYNGYTF
TRBV28	NA	TRBJ1-2	many	TGTGCCAGCAGTTTCAGGGGCAACTATGGCTACACCTTC	CASSFRGNYGYTF
TRBV9	NA	TRBJ2-2	many	TGTGCCAGCAGCCCCCAGACTGGTAGCCCCACCGGGGAGCTGTTTTTT	CASSPQTGSPTGELFF
TRBV29-1	NA	TRBJ1-6	few	TGCAGCGTTGGGACAGCACCTAATTCACCCCTCCACTTT	CSVGTAPNSPLHF
TRBV12-3/TRBV12-4	NA	TRBJ2-1	many	TGTGCCAGCAGGAGCGGGCAGGCCTCCTACAATGAGCAGTTCTTC	CASRSGQASYNEQFF
TRBV18	NA	TRBJ2-3	many	TGTGCCAGCTCACCACCGAATGGGAGGGGGACAGATACGCAGTATTTT	CASSPPNGRGTDTQYF
TRBV30	NA	TRBJ1-2	few	TGTGCCTGGAGTGCCGCCCCTGGGGTCGGGGGCTACACCTTC	CAWSAAPGVGGYTF
TRBV5-1	NA	TRBJ2-3	many	TGCGCCAGCCCCCCCCGGGGCCCAGATACGCAGTATTTT	CASPPRGPDTQYF
TRBV11-2	NA	TRBJ2-1	NA	TGTGCCAGCAGCTTAGTTCAGTTGGGGAGACGGTTACTACCAAGGCATGAGCAGTTCTTC	CASSLVQLGRRLLPRHEQFF
TRBV7-3	TRBD1	TRBJ2-1	NA	TGTGCCAGCAGTCGTGACAGGGACCACGAGCAGTTCTTC	CASSRDRDHEQFF
TRBV3-1	TRBD1	TRBJ1-1	many	TGTGCCAGCAGCCAAGTTTGGGGACAGGGGTTTCACGGCACTGAAGCTTTCTTT	CASSQVWGQGFHGTEAFF
TRBV7-9	TRBD2	TRBJ2-1	many	TGTGCCAGCAGCTGGACTAGCGGGGGTAATGAGCAGTTCTTC	CASSWTSGGNEQFF
TRBV3-1	TRBD2	TRBJ2-3	many	TGTGCCAGCAGCACGACTAGCGGGGGACGAGATACGCAGTATTTT	CASSTTSGGRDTQYF
TRBV7-9	NA	TRBJ1-5	NA	TGTGCCAGCAGCTTAGGTTCGTCAGCCCAGGTGACTCAGCCCCAGCATTTT	CASSLGSSAQVTQPQHF
TRBV19	NA	TRBJ2-1	many	TGTGCCAGTAGTATAAGAGGCCGTGAGCAGTTCTTC	CASSIRGREQFF
TRBV20-1	NA	TRBJ2-5	many	TGCAGTGCTCCCGGCGCGGGGGCAGAGACCCAGTACTTC	CSAPGAGAETQYF
TRBV18	NA	TRBJ2-3	many	TGTGCCAGCTCACCTTCTGCAGGGGAAAGCACAGATACGCAGTATTTT	CASSPSAGESTDTQYF
TRBV7-9	TRBD1	TRBJ2-7	many	TGTGCCAGCAGCTTACTGACAGGGGGCTCCTACGAGCAGTACTTC	CASSLLTGGSYEQYF
TRBV20-1	NA	TRBJ2-5	NA	TGCAGAGTAGCCAGGGGCAGACAAGAGACCCAGTACTTC	CRVARGRQETQYF
TRBV4-3	NA	TRBJ2-2	many	TGCGCCAGCAGCCGACCGGGGCTCACCGGGGAGCTGTTTTTT	CASSRPGLTGELFF
TRBV25-1	NA	TRBJ2-3	large	TGTGCCAGCACATCAGGGGCTGGCACAGATACGCAGTATTTT	CASTSGAGTDTQYF
TRBV3-1	TRBD2	TRBJ2-1	many	TGTGCCAGCAGCCACCCTGTACTAGCGGGGGGTTACAATGAGCAGTTCTTC	CASSHPVLAGGYNEQFF
TRBV7-6	TRBD2	TRBJ2-5	many	TGTGCCAGCAGCTGGACTAGCGAGCAAGAGACCCAGTACTTC	CASSWTSEQETQYF
TRBV9	NA	TRBJ2-3	many	TGTGCCAGCAGCGTAGCCCCTCACCCAGATACGCAGTATTTT	CASSVAPHPDTQYF
TRBV6-6	TRBD2	TRBJ2-3	many	TGTGCCAGCAGTCGGGGGACTAGCGGGGCGGCAGATACGCAGTATTTT	CASSRGTSGAADTQYF
TRBV5-4	NA	TRBJ2-3	many	TGTGCCAGCAGGGGGTCAAATGGGGTGGGAGCAGATACGCAGTATTTT	CASRGSNGVGADTQYF
TRBV9	TRBD1	TRBJ2-2	many	TGTGCCAGCAGCGAGGGGACAGGAGGGACCGGGGAGCTGTTTTTT	CASSEGTGGTGELFF